A selection of T cell receptor beta chains follows, all from one sample in a study of blood T cell repertoires in COVID-19. TCRdb's table, derived via immunoSEQ multiplex PCR, lists solely in-frame clones and lacks some. This sample carries about 80,000 clones, around 79% of them seen once, and the ten largest clones take less than 20%. What was sequenced was peripheral blood. These TCRs come from a human donor in a cohort sampled during active COVID-19. The CDR3 runs from the conserved cysteine through the conserved F or W. The D gene is left open where the match is weak. The size field is filled for only some rows; it gives once, few, many or a size class.

V gene	D gene	J gene	clone size	CDR3 protein	CDR3 DNA
TRBV15	.	TRBJ1-1	.	CATSGYRNTEAFF	TGTGCCACCAGCGGATACAGGAACACTGAAGCTTTCTTT
TRBV6-2/TRBV6-3	TRBD1	TRBJ2-1	.	CASSPFWDRAHEQFF	TGTGCCAGCAGCCCCTTTTGGGACAGGGCACATGAGCAGTTCTTC
TRBV5-4	TRBD2	TRBJ2-2	.	CASSLRGENTGELFF	TGTGCCAGCAGCTTGCGGGGGGAGAACACCGGGGAGCTGTTTTTT
TRBV4-1	.	TRBJ1-1	.	CASSQDTANTEAFF	TGCGCCAGCAGCCAAGATACAGCGAACACTGAAGCTTTCTTT
TRBV7-9	TRBD2	TRBJ2-1	few	CASSLELAGAPYNEQFF	TGTGCCAGCAGCTTAGAACTAGCGGGAGCCCCCTACAATGAGCAGTTCTTC
TRBV5-1	TRBD2	TRBJ2-3	once	CASSLVRGGSTDTQYF	TGCGCCAGCAGCTTGGTCCGGGGAGGGAGCACAGATACGCAGTATTTT
TRBV2	.	TRBJ2-7	medium-sized	CASSEGAPGFVYEQYF	TGTGCCAGCAGTGAAGGGGCGCCAGGGTTCGTCTACGAGCAGTACTTC
TRBV6-5	TRBD2	TRBJ2-1	.	CASSSGTSPPREQFF	TGTGCCAGCAGTTCCGGGACTAGCCCCCCCAGAGAGCAGTTCTTC
TRBV28	.	TRBJ1-5	once	CASSSGERSNQPQHF	TGTGCCAGCAGTTCGGGGGAGAGGAGCAATCAGCCCCAGCATTTT
TRBV20-1	TRBD1	TRBJ2-7	.	CSARRGYEQYF	TGCAGTGCTCGCAGGGGGTACGAGCAGTACTTC
TRBV9	TRBD2	TRBJ2-7	.	CASSAAGDSYEQYF	TGTGCCAGCAGCGCCGCGGGGGACTCCTACGAGCAGTACTTC
TRBV13	.	TRBJ1-3	.	CASSLGWHLDLGNTIYF	TGTGCCAGCAGCTTAGGATGGCACCTTGATCTTGGAAACACCATATATTTT
TRBV2	TRBD1	TRBJ1-1	.	CASSRGVTEAFF	TGTGCCAGCTCCAGGGGGGTTACTGAAGCTTTCTTT
TRBV24-1	TRBD2	TRBJ2-2	.	CATSDLSGGMNTGELFF	TGTGCCACCAGTGACCTTAGCGGGGGGATGAACACCGGGGAGCTGTTTTTT
TRBV7-8	.	TRBJ1-2	.	CASSFSPPGGAYGYTF	TGTGCCAGCAGCTTCTCCCCTCCCGGTGGTGCTTATGGCTACACCTTC
TRBV3-1/TRBV3-2	TRBD2	TRBJ2-5	.	CASSQGRGTGETQYF	TGTGCCAGCAGCCAGGGGCGGGGGACGGGCGAGACCCAGTACTTC
TRBV6-5	.	TRBJ1-3	.	CASVDTRGTIYF	TGTGCCAGCGTCGATACTCGCGGGACCATATATTTT
TRBV24-1	TRBD1	TRBJ2-1	.	CATSDPRQGAHEQFF	TGTGCCACCAGTGATCCCCGACAGGGGGCACATGAGCAGTTCTTC